The clone carrying this T cell receptor (beta chain) occurred a few times. The data belong to a study of blood T cell repertoires in COVID-19. Study summary: Both acute and convalescent COVID-19 samples were obtained from the United States, Italy and Spain. T cells, B-cell-depleted T cells, or PBMCs provided the cDNA or gDNA that served as material.

Authors' processing steps: Quantification of nucleated cells was approximated via reference gene primer amplification. Generated by immunoSEQ multiplex PCR, the TCRdb table keeps only in-frame clones and is missing some. V, J and clone size derive from that table, while D and trimming were established from the DNA sequence. This sample has 540,000 or so clones, with 85% to 90% found just once. The germline CDR1 and CDR2 sequences are SNHLY and FYNNEI. V lost 7 bases and J lost 2, with 15 bases in between. This CDR3 contains 14 residues. The sample taken for sequencing was peripheral blood. The receptor was derived from a woman in her 50s with COVID-19, enrolled during active disease. V gene TRBV2 combines with J gene TRBJ2-7; D gene unclear. CDR3 in DNA: TGTGCCAGCAATACACGCCTGGGCACCTACGAGCAGTACTTC. Translated: CASNTRLGTYEQYF.